Given below is one T cell receptor (beta chain) in context. The assay was immunoSEQ multiplex PCR, and TCRdb's table has in-frame clones only and misses some. Among about 180,000 clones listed, 94% were seen once. The sample belongs to a study of control samples from healthy donors and cancer patients. This CDR3 is built from 16 residues. Germline assignment: CDR1 MNHNY and CDR2 SVGAGI (reference sequence). J lost 2 bases, V lost 6 bases, and 9 bases had no gene match. Sequenced material: blood. The rearrangement links TRBV6-6 to TRBJ1-5; 8 bases are shared with TRBD1. The TCR sequence derives from a woman younger than 30 in good health. The CDR3 DNA reads TGTGCCAGCAGCTTTTTTGGGACAGGTCGCAATCAGCCCCAGCATTTT. It is translated as CASSFFGTGRNQPQHF.